Following are 24 T cell receptor beta chains from one sample sequenced in a study of blood T cells in healthy people across ages. PCR was performed a second time for about 7 to 12 cycles using a sample-barcoded 5' primer and a J-beta primer mix. TCRdb reprocessed the 5' RACE reads via MiXCR and lists one record per CDR3 protein. Of 550,000 to 750,000 distinct CDR3 sequences in the sample, around 20% were seen once. Sequencing was done on a sample of blood. The receptor source for this set is a man in his 70s in good health.

V usage is TRBV2 and J usage is TRBJ2-5; possibly TRBD1 or TRBD2 for D (7 bases each). Judging by the DNA end, TRBJ2-7 fits better; the J call may be wrong. Germline values: CDR1 SNHLY, CDR2 FYNNEI. The CDR3 length is 13 residues. CDR3 amino acids: CASTAGGAYEQYF. CDR3 nucleotides: TGTGCCAGCACAGCAGGGGGGGCCTACGAGCAGTACTTC.

This clonotype was detected a few times. V and J are TRBV27 and TRBJ2-5; 8 nucleotides line up with TRBD1. TRBJ2-1 matches the DNA end more closely, so the J call is doubtful. Germline V CDR1 and CDR2: MNHEY, SMNVEV (reference sequence). This CDR3 spans 16 amino acids. The CDR3 loop is CASSQQGAGRYNEQFF. The CDR3 nucleotides read TGTGCCAGCAGTCAGCAGGGGGCTGGGAGGTACAATGAGCAGTTCTTC.

In its sample, this clonotype was seen a few times. J is TRBJ1-4 and V is TRBV28; a possible D gene is TRBD1 (5 bases). This CDR3 region has 13 residues. V lost 7 bases and J 3 bases, leaving 9 bases between the germline ends. Germline CDR1 and CDR2: MDHEN and SYDVKM. This CDR3 reads CASIRAANEKLFF. The DNA of the CDR3 is TGTGCCAGCATCAGGGCTGCTAATGAAAAACTGTTTTTT.

This clonotype was seen a few times. The CDR3 DNA follows: TGTGCCAGCAGCTTAGCCTTAGGGCTAGCGGGAAGTACGCAGTATTTT. This translates into CASSLALGLAGSTQYF. The V and J genes are TRBV7-2 and TRBJ2-3, with 9 bases that match TRBD2. There are 16 residues in the CDR3. In germline, CDR1 is SGHTA, CDR2 FQGNSA. Trimming at V came to 0 bases and at J to 8 bases, leaving 9 bases not matched to a gene.

This clonotype was counted only a few times. The chain links TRBV2 to TRBJ2-7; TRBD2 matches 13 bases. CDR3 length: 13 residues. With 6 bases clipped from V and 7 bases from J, the junction kept 3 bases outside the gene matches. CDR1 SNHLY and CDR2 FYNNEI come from the germline V gene. The CDR3: CASSRLAGGEQYF. DNA of the CDR3: TGTGCCAGCAGCAGACTAGCGGGAGGTGAGCAGTACTTC.

CDR3 DNA: TGTGCCAGCAGCGTAGTCGGGAGTTATACCGGGGAGCTGTTTTTT. Its protein product is CASSVVGSYTGELFF. This chain joins TRBV9 and TRBJ2-2; possible D gene TRBD2, 6 bases. Deletions cut 0 bases from V and 5 bases from J, with 11 bases between. The CDR3 length is 15 residues. Germline V CDR1 and CDR2: SGDLS, YYNGEE.

The J gene is TRBJ2-2, the V gene TRBV10-2, with a possible D match to TRBD2 (6 bases). V gave up 6 bases and J gave up 3 bases, with 8 bases separating them. This CDR3 has 13 residues. Germline assignment: CDR1 WSHSY and CDR2 SAAADI. In nucleotides, the CDR3 is TGCGCCAGCAGGGACTACGACACCGGGGAGCTGTTTTTT. Its protein is CASRDYDTGELFF.

To note about this clonotype: Given the absence of the conserved phenylalanine or tryptophan at the CDR3 end, a read error is likely. This rearrangement joins TRBV6-5 to TRBJ2-7; 8 bases are shared with TRBD2. The CDR3 spans 15 residues. The J segment lost 3 bases and the V segment lost 1 base, leaving 5 bases of the junction unmatched. Germline V lookup: CDR1 MNHEY, CDR2 SVGAGI. Here the CDR3 DNA reads TGTGCCAGCAGTTACTACGTAGCGGGAAGCTACGAGCAGTACCTC. Translated, it gives CASSYYVAGSYEQYL.

V usage is TRBV5-1 and J usage is TRBJ2-3; 9 positions agree with TRBD1. V gave up 5 bases and J gave up 5 bases; unmatched junction bases: 12. The CDR3 consists of 16 residues. CDR1 is SGHRS and CDR2 is YFSETQ in the germline V gene. The CDR3, as DNA: TGCGCCAGCAGATCCACCCAACAGGGGGCGGGAGATACGCAGTATTTT. Translation gives CASRSTQQGAGDTQYF.

This clonotype was detected once. The rearrangement joins TRBV29-1 to TRBJ2-1; TRBD2 aligns across 8 bases. The CDR3 loop spans 14 amino acids. V lost 0 bases to trimming and J lost 6 bases; unmatched junction nucleotides: 4. Germline CDR1 and CDR2: SQVTM and ANQGSEA. The CDR3 sequence: CSVEDEREFNEQFF. CDR3 DNA sequence: TGCAGCGTTGAAGACGAGCGGGAGTTCAATGAGCAGTTCTTC.

This clonotype has a handful of counts. In DNA, the CDR3 is TGCGCCAGCAGCTTGGCTCCAGCCGATAGCTCCTACGAGCAGTACTTC. Amino acid sequence: CASSLAPADSSYEQYF. The rearrangement joins TRBV5-1 to TRBJ2-7; D remains ambiguous. The CDR3 consists of 16 residues. CDR1 is SGHRS, CDR2 YFSETQ, per germline. V lost 0 bases to trimming and J lost 0 bases, with 13 bases between them.

This clonotype was seen only a few times. The J gene is TRBJ2-7, the V gene TRBV20-1; no firm D call. The CDR3 has 12 amino acids. Germline CDR1 DFQATT, CDR2 SNEGSKA (reference sequence). The V end was cut by 1 base, the J end by 5 bases, with 9 bases between. The CDR3 here is CSARAGSNEQYF. CDR3 nucleotides: TGCAGTGCTAGAGCCGGCAGTAACGAGCAGTACTTC.

The chain combines TRBV5-8 with TRBJ1-5; TRBD1 matches 7 bases. The CDR3 extends over 15 amino acids. After removal of 4 bases from V and 3 bases from J, the junction contained 7 bases not matched to a gene. Germline V lookup: CDR1 SGHTS, CDR2 YDEGEE. The CDR3 protein is CASSPGQTFNQPQHF. The DNA for the CDR3 is TGTGCCAGCAGCCCGGGACAGACTTTCAATCAGCCCCAGCATTTT.

The rearrangement uses TRBV20-1 and TRBJ2-1, with TRBD1 identical over 8 bases. The junction had 2 bases not matched to a gene; V was cut back by 2 bases and J by 8 bases. This CDR3 region has 12 residues. Germline V gene lookup returns CDR1 DFQATT and CDR2 SNEGSKA (reference sequence). The CDR3, as DNA: TGCAGTGCTAGATCAGGGGGCTATGAGCAGTTCTTC. It codes for CSARSGGYEQFF.

This clonotype has a handful of counts. The V call is TRBV20-1, the J call TRBJ2-1, with D perhaps TRBD1 (6 bases). CDR3 length equals 16 residues. V was trimmed by 0 bases and J by 5 bases, leaving 17 bases between them. Germline V gene lookup returns CDR1 DFQATT and CDR2 SNEGSKA (reference sequence). The CDR3 reads CSARDWGQGLDNEQFF. The DNA for the CDR3 is TGCAGTGCTAGAGATTGGGGCCAGGGGTTGGACAATGAGCAGTTCTTC.

This clonotype was found a few times. The chain couples TRBV20-1 to TRBJ2-3, with 9 bases lining up with TRBD2. CDR1 and CDR2 (germline): DFQATT, SNEGSKA (reference sequence). V lost 0 bases and J lost 2; bases outside the gene matches: 6. The CDR3 extends over 16 amino acids. The CDR3 DNA reads TGCAGTGCTAGAGATCGGCGGGGGGGTTCCACAGATACGCAGTATTTT. It specifies CSARDRRGGSTDTQYF.

The V call is TRBV12-5, the J call TRBJ2-1; unclear D gene. The CDR3 loop spans 16 amino acids. Germline V gene lookup returns CDR1 LGHNT and CDR2 FRNRAP. Trimming shortened V by 2 bases and J by 2 bases, and 13 bases separated the two germline ends. The CDR3 loop is CASGLTVRGTYNEQFF. The CDR3 coding sequence is TGTGCTAGTGGTTTGACGGTCCGCGGAACCTACAATGAGCAGTTCTTC. The full variable domain, with the rest looked up from reference TRBV12-5 and TRBJ2-1, is DARVTQTPRHKVTEMGQEVTMRCQPILGHNTVFWYRQTMMQGLELLAYFRNRAPLDDSGMPKDRFSAEMPDATLATLKIQPSEPRDSAVYFCASGLTVRGTYNEQFFGPGTRLTVL.

The CDR3 region has the DNA TGCGCCAGCAGCTTGGCTTCTGGGCCTGAAGCTTTCTTT. Its protein is CASSLASGPEAFF. V gene TRBV5-1 combines with J gene TRBJ1-1; D uncertain. CDR3 length equals 13 residues. Germline CDR1 reads SGHRS; CDR2 reads YFSETQ. Deletions cut 0 bases from V and 6 bases from J, with 9 bases between.

The rearrangement uses TRBV6-2 or TRBV6-3 and TRBJ2-7; 7 nucleotides agree with TRBD1. Per the germline V gene, CDR1 is MNHEY and CDR2 is SVGEGT. With V trimmed by 7 bases and J by 1 base, 10 bases remained unmatched. This CDR3 has 15 amino acids. The CDR3: CASTTRGPRSYEQYF. The CDR3 coding sequence is TGTGCCAGCACAACGAGGGGGCCCCGGTCCTACGAGCAGTACTTC.

The chain combines TRBV5-4 with TRBJ2-3; the D gene is possibly TRBD1 (6 bases). V was cut by 5 bases and J by 1 base, with 11 bases left in between. CDR3 length: 14 amino acids. Germline assignment: CDR1 SGHNT and CDR2 YYREEE (reference sequence). CDR3 sequence reads: CASRKQGGTDTQYF. CDR3 nucleotide sequence: TGTGCCAGCAGGAAACAGGGAGGCACAGATACGCAGTATTTT.

CDR3 coding DNA: TGTGCCACCAGGATGGGCGGGAGGGCCGATGAGCAGTACTTC. Its translation: CATRMGGRADEQYF. V and J are TRBV12-3 or TRBV12-4 and TRBJ2-5, with TRBD2 identical over 9 bases. V shed 10 bases, J shed 11 bases, and the junction held 17 bases outside the gene matches. This CDR3 is 14 amino acids long.

Turning to this clonotype: One end of the junction does not line up with germline, which may come from a read error. J is TRBJ2-7 and V is TRBV10-3; D remains ambiguous. Germline CDR1 is ENHRY and CDR2 is SYGVKD. The CDR3 is made up of 13 amino acids. For the CDR3, the DNA is TGTGCCACCAGTGACTCCCCAGCCTCCGAGCAGTACTTC. It specifies CATSDSPASEQYF.

V is TRBV5-1 and J is TRBJ2-7; the match to TRBD1 covers 8 bases. The germline V gene has CDR1 SGHRS and CDR2 YFSETQ. The CDR3 totals 16 residues. V gave up 0 bases and J gave up 2 bases; unmatched junction bases: 7. CDR3: CASSLGQGAIPYEQYF. DNA for the CDR3: TGCGCCAGCAGCTTGGGCCAGGGGGCAATACCCTACGAGCAGTACTTC.

This clonotype was counted at least ten times. The chain recombines TRBV7-2 with TRBJ2-2; tentatively, D is TRBD1 (5 bases). The CDR3 length is 12 residues. V lost 5 bases to trimming and J lost 9 bases, with 10 bases between them. CDR1 is SGHTA, CDR2 FQGNSA, per germline. The CDR3: CASSATGRELFF. The CDR3 nucleotides read TGTGCCAGCAGCGCCACAGGACGGGAGCTGTTTTTT.